A single T cell receptor (beta chain) is shown here with its context. The CDR3 covers 12 residues. Deletions cut 7 bases from V and 3 bases from J, with 9 bases between. Germline V gene sequence: CDR1 MNHNS, CDR2 SASEGT. This entry belongs to a study of OX40 agonist ivuxolimab in advanced cancers. Study in general: With ivuxolimab, an agonistic anti-OX40 (CD134) antibody, patients were treated.

Here immunoSEQ multiplex PCR was the method, and the copy in TCRdb shows in-frame clones only, minus some. The profile covers tens of thousands of clones, with less than 90% appearing a single time and approximately 0.98% taken by the ten largest. Here the sequenced sample was CD4+ or CD8+ T cells sorted from blood, taken in a trial of the OX40 agonist ivuxolimab. The chain combines TRBV6-1 with TRBJ1-1; tentative D call: TRBD1 (6 bases). The TCR sequence derives from an adult with an advanced solid tumor such as melanoma, head and neck, liver or kidney cancer. CDR3 amino acids: CASKKGDTEAFF. For the CDR3, the DNA is TGTGCCAGCAAAAAGGGGGACACTGAAGCTTTCTTT.